Listed below are T cell receptor beta chains from one sample, sequenced in a study of blood T cell repertoires in COVID-19. The method was immunoSEQ multiplex PCR; TCRdb's version includes in-frame clones alone and lacks a portion of them. Among roughly 400,000 clones, about 87% were seen once, and the ten largest hold about 2.3%. The sequenced sample was peripheral blood. These receptors all stem from a woman in her sixties or seventies with COVID-19, enrolled during active disease. The CDR3 runs from the conserved cysteine through the conserved F or W. A D gene is named only where the DNA matches it firmly. The size field is filled for only some rows; it gives once, few, many or a size class.

v_call: TRBV5-1; clone_size: .; d_call: TRBD1; j_call: TRBJ2-1; cdr3_nt: TGCGCCAGCAGCTTGAACACAGGGGGCGGGAATGAGCAGTTCTTC; cdr3_aa: CASSLNTGGGNEQFF
v_call: TRBV6-5; clone_size: .; d_call: .; j_call: TRBJ2-6; cdr3_nt: TGTGCCAGCGGGAAGGGACAATACGGGGCCAACGTCCTGACTTTC; cdr3_aa: CASGKGQYGANVLTF
v_call: TRBV2; clone_size: .; d_call: .; j_call: TRBJ2-7; cdr3_nt: TGTGCCAGCAGTGTGACCGGAGTCTACGAGCAGTACTTC; cdr3_aa: CASSVTGVYEQYF
v_call: TRBV5-4; clone_size: once; d_call: TRBD2; j_call: TRBJ2-7; cdr3_nt: TGTGCCAGCAGCTCCAGCGGGGGGTCCTCCCCCTACGAGCAGTACTTC; cdr3_aa: CASSSSGGSSPYEQYF
v_call: TRBV28; clone_size: few; d_call: TRBD1; j_call: TRBJ2-1; cdr3_nt: TGTGCCAGCAGTACAGGGGAGAACCCCTACAATGAGCAGTTCTTC; cdr3_aa: CASSTGENPYNEQFF
v_call: TRBV3-1/TRBV3-2; clone_size: .; d_call: .; j_call: TRBJ2-3; cdr3_nt: TGTGCCAGCAGCCAAGCTTTCTGGCAGAGCACAGATACGCAGTATTTT; cdr3_aa: CASSQAFWQSTDTQYF
v_call: TRBV14; clone_size: .; d_call: .; j_call: TRBJ1-1; cdr3_nt: TGTGCCAGCAGCCAAGGACTCTCTACTGTGAACACTGAAGCTTTCTTT; cdr3_aa: CASSQGLSTVNTEAFF
v_call: TRBV27; clone_size: .; d_call: TRBD2; j_call: TRBJ2-3; cdr3_nt: TGTGCCAGCAGGCGGAGCGGGGGGGCCTTTAGCACAGATACGCAGTATTTT; cdr3_aa: CASRRSGGAFSTDTQYF
v_call: TRBV9; clone_size: .; d_call: TRBD2; j_call: TRBJ2-1; cdr3_nt: TGTGCCAGCAGCGAGACTAGCGGCTCCTACAATGAGCAGTTCTTC; cdr3_aa: CASSETSGSYNEQFF
v_call: TRBV18; clone_size: .; d_call: .; j_call: TRBJ1-3; cdr3_nt: TGTGCCAGCTCACCTACGAGCTCTGGAAACACCATATATTTT; cdr3_aa: CASSPTSSGNTIYF
v_call: TRBV5-5; clone_size: .; d_call: .; j_call: TRBJ1-1; cdr3_nt: TGTGCCAGCAGCTTGCGGGTCACCACTGAAGCTTTCTTT; cdr3_aa: CASSLRVTTEAFF
v_call: TRBV27; clone_size: .; d_call: .; j_call: TRBJ2-7; cdr3_nt: TGTGCCAGCGGCCCATTTGTGCCCAACGAGCAGTACTTC; cdr3_aa: CASGPFVPNEQYF
v_call: TRBV2; clone_size: .; d_call: .; j_call: TRBJ1-2; cdr3_nt: TGTGCCAGCAGTGTGCAGGTCCTCATTCAGGGCCACACCTTC; cdr3_aa: CASSVQVLIQGHTF
v_call: TRBV28; clone_size: .; d_call: .; j_call: TRBJ1-1; cdr3_nt: TGTGCCAGCAGTTTAGGGGGGAGGCGGACTGAAGCTTTCTTT; cdr3_aa: CASSLGGRRTEAFF
v_call: TRBV7-2; clone_size: once; d_call: .; j_call: TRBJ1-1; cdr3_nt: TGTGCCAGCAGCTTACATCAGGGAACTGAAGCTTTCTTT; cdr3_aa: CASSLHQGTEAFF
v_call: TRBV5-4; clone_size: .; d_call: TRBD1; j_call: TRBJ1-2; cdr3_nt: TGTGCCAGCAGCCCAGGTCGGCAGGGGGCGATCGGATATGGCTACACCTTC; cdr3_aa: CASSPGRQGAIGYGYTF
v_call: TRBV10-3; clone_size: .; d_call: .; j_call: TRBJ1-2; cdr3_nt: TGTGCCATCAGTATAGGGGCGCACTATGGCTACACCTTC; cdr3_aa: CAISIGAHYGYTF
v_call: TRBV6-5; clone_size: .; d_call: .; j_call: TRBJ2-1; cdr3_nt: TGTGCCAGCAGTTACTCGGGACTGGCATTCTTC; cdr3_aa: CASSYSGLAFF
v_call: TRBV7-3; clone_size: .; d_call: .; j_call: TRBJ2-2; cdr3_nt: TGTGCCAGCAGCTTAGTGGGGGACTACACCGGGGAGCTGTTTTTT; cdr3_aa: CASSLVGDYTGELFF
v_call: TRBV18; clone_size: .; d_call: .; j_call: TRBJ1-1; cdr3_nt: TGTGCCAGCTCACCGCTCGACAGTCAGAGCACTGAAGCTTTCTTT; cdr3_aa: CASSPLDSQSTEAFF
v_call: TRBV9; clone_size: many; d_call: .; j_call: TRBJ1-1; cdr3_nt: TGTGCCAGCAGCGTAGAGGTGGGGCCGAACACTGAAGCTTTCTTT; cdr3_aa: CASSVEVGPNTEAFF